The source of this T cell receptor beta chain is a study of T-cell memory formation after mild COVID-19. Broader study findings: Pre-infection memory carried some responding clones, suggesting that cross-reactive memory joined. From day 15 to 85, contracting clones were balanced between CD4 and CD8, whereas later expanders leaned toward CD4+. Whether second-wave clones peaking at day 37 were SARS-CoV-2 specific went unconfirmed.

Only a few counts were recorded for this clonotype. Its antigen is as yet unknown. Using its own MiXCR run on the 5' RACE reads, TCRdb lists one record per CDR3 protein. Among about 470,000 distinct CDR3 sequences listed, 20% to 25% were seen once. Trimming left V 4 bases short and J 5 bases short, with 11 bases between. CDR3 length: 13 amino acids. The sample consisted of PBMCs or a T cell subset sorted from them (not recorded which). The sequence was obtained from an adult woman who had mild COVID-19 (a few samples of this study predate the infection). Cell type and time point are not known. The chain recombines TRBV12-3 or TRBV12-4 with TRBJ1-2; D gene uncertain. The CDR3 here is CASSYGSQYGYTF. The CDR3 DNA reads TGTGCCAGCAGTTACGGGAGCCAATATGGCTACACCTTC.